These T cell receptor beta chains were read from a single sample in a study of T cells in Graves' hyperthyroidism and ophthalmopathy. TCRdb called the multiplex PCR reads again in MiXCR, with one record for every CDR3 protein. The sample records roughly 570,000 distinct CDR3 sequences, 40% to 55% being singletons. The material sequenced was peripheral blood or thyroid tissue (not recorded which). The receptors were sampled from a woman under 30 with Graves' hyperthyroidism. The CDR3 runs from the conserved cysteine through the conserved F or W. The order of the fields is CDR3 protein, clone size, CDR3 length, V gene, J gene. The size entry is marked missing in some rows and otherwise reads once, few, many or a size class.

CDR3aa: CASSPERERDNEQFF
abundance: few
len: 15
v_gene: TRBV7-9
j_gene: TRBJ2-1

CDR3aa: CASSQGGLSQPQHF
abundance: many
len: 14
v_gene: TRBV5-6
j_gene: TRBJ1-5

CDR3aa: CSVEDRVTETQYF
abundance: NA
len: 13
v_gene: TRBV29-1
j_gene: TRBJ2-5

CDR3aa: CASGGTSGYNEQFF
abundance: NA
len: 14
v_gene: TRBV2
j_gene: TRBJ2-1

CDR3aa: CASSHRGVTPGELFF
abundance: many
len: 15
v_gene: TRBV7-9
j_gene: TRBJ2-2

CDR3aa: CASSARDISGNTIYF
abundance: many
len: 15
v_gene: TRBV4-1
j_gene: TRBJ1-3

CDR3aa: CSARAKTSGANTGELFF
abundance: NA
len: 17
v_gene: TRBV20-1
j_gene: TRBJ2-2

CDR3aa: CASSPSRTGANEKLFF
abundance: NA
len: 16
v_gene: TRBV18
j_gene: TRBJ1-4

CDR3aa: CASSFRRTTEAFF
abundance: many
len: 13
v_gene: TRBV12-3/TRBV12-4
j_gene: TRBJ1-1

CDR3aa: CASTTLGGGYGYTF
abundance: many
len: 14
v_gene: TRBV6-5
j_gene: TRBJ1-2

CDR3aa: CASSPPTGEDYGYTF
abundance: NA
len: 15
v_gene: TRBV18
j_gene: TRBJ1-2

CDR3aa: CATSNRLANQETQYF
abundance: NA
len: 15
v_gene: TRBV15
j_gene: TRBJ2-5

CDR3aa: CASQGNPDGEQGKEAFF
abundance: once
len: 17
v_gene: TRBV10-3
j_gene: TRBJ1-1

CDR3aa: CARSGTDSNQPQYF
abundance: NA
len: 14
v_gene: TRBV2
j_gene: TRBJ2-5

CDR3aa: CASSQVIATHGYTF
abundance: many
len: 14
v_gene: TRBV14
j_gene: TRBJ1-2

CDR3aa: CAISETSGSQETQYF
abundance: few
len: 15
v_gene: TRBV10-3
j_gene: TRBJ2-5

CDR3aa: CASSPSGRRVDEQYF
abundance: few
len: 15
v_gene: TRBV3-1
j_gene: TRBJ2-7

CDR3aa: CAYIPGLSYEQYF
abundance: NA
len: 13
v_gene: TRBV2
j_gene: TRBJ2-7

CDR3aa: CASSPPPGHEQYF
abundance: many
len: 13
v_gene: TRBV7-2
j_gene: TRBJ2-7

CDR3aa: CSVEGTSGRANTGELFF
abundance: many
len: 17
v_gene: TRBV29-1
j_gene: TRBJ2-2

CDR3aa: CASSPDETQYF
abundance: many
len: 11
v_gene: TRBV18
j_gene: TRBJ2-5

CDR3aa: CASTRRDYSNQPQHF
abundance: few
len: 15
v_gene: TRBV12-3/TRBV12-4
j_gene: TRBJ1-5

CDR3aa: CASSEGASGANVLTF
abundance: many
len: 15
v_gene: TRBV25-1
j_gene: TRBJ2-6

CDR3aa: CADWGTGARRNTIYF
abundance: many
len: 15
v_gene: TRBV9
j_gene: TRBJ1-3

CDR3aa: CASSRKGQGNTEAFF
abundance: many
len: 15
v_gene: TRBV12-3/TRBV12-4
j_gene: TRBJ1-1

CDR3aa: CATSDPRAALKNEQFF
abundance: NA
len: 16
v_gene: TRBV24-1
j_gene: TRBJ2-1

CDR3aa: CASSHGWGYTF
abundance: NA
len: 11
v_gene: TRBV7-3
j_gene: TRBJ1-2

CDR3aa: CASSSGEGYNEQFF
abundance: NA
len: 14
v_gene: TRBV5-1
j_gene: NA

CDR3aa: CSGDRGGGYEQYF
abundance: NA
len: 13
v_gene: TRBV20-1
j_gene: TRBJ2-7

CDR3aa: CASSKTRDGTEAFF
abundance: many
len: 14
v_gene: TRBV11-1
j_gene: TRBJ1-1

CDR3aa: CSARDISWAANYGYTF
abundance: many
len: 16
v_gene: TRBV20-1
j_gene: TRBJ1-2

CDR3aa: CASSLGEEGETQYF
abundance: many
len: 14
v_gene: TRBV7-8
j_gene: TRBJ2-5

CDR3aa: CASSCSAQPGQPFGPQHF
abundance: NA
len: 18
v_gene: TRBV7-9
j_gene: TRBJ1-5

CDR3aa: CASSLYQGSNTGELFF
abundance: many
len: 16
v_gene: TRBV28
j_gene: TRBJ2-2

CDR3aa: CASSPYGGGYGYTF
abundance: few
len: 14
v_gene: TRBV28
j_gene: TRBJ1-2

CDR3aa: CSARGRQGLYEQYF
abundance: NA
len: 14
v_gene: TRBV20-1
j_gene: TRBJ2-7

CDR3aa: CSASRVVEQFF
abundance: few
len: 11
v_gene: TRBV20-1
j_gene: TRBJ2-1

CDR3aa: CASSQLQGNEQFF
abundance: NA
len: 13
v_gene: TRBV14
j_gene: TRBJ2-1

CDR3aa: CATPPRTGNNYGYTF
abundance: NA
len: 15
v_gene: TRBV24-1
j_gene: TRBJ1-2

CDR3aa: CASSFDLGGDEQYF
abundance: many
len: 14
v_gene: TRBV6-5
j_gene: TRBJ2-7

CDR3aa: CAWRKAGVPEQYF
abundance: NA
len: 13
v_gene: TRBV30
j_gene: TRBJ2-7

CDR3aa: CASSQDPFLTGDAYEQYF
abundance: many
len: 18
v_gene: TRBV4-1
j_gene: TRBJ2-7

CDR3aa: CATNPWNSNQPQHF
abundance: many
len: 14
v_gene: TRBV24-1
j_gene: TRBJ1-5